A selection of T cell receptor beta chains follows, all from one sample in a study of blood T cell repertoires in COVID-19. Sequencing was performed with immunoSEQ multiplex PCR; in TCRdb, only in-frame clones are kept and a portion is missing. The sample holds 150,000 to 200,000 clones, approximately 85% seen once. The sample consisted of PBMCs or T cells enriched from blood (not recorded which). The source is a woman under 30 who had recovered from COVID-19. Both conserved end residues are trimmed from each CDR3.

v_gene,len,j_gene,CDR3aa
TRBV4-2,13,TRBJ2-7,ASSQGVADAWEQY
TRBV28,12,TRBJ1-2,ASSLLSAGNGYT
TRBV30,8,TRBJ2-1,ACQYNEQF
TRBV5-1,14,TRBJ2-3,ASGPEGLLFTDTQY
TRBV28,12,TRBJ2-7,ASSFGGASYEQY
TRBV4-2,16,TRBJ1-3,ASSQEGPIWGRGNTIY
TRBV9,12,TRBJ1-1,ASTNGGGDTEAF
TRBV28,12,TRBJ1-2,ASSDPGTVYGYT
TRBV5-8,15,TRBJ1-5,ASSQTLSSVGNQPQH
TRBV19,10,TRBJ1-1,ASDFGNTEAF
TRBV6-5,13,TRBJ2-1,ASMPGAGPHNEQF
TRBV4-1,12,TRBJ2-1,ASSQRGGRNEQF
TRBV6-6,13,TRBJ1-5,ASNHQVPSNQPQH
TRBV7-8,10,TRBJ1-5,ASSPLGQPQH
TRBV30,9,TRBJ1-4,AWSRGEKLF
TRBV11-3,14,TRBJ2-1,ASSVTLAGVLNEQF
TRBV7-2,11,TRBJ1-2,ASSYPNNYGYT